The next 25 T cell receptor beta chains were all read from a single sample in a study of blood T cell repertoires in COVID-19. The repertoire was sequenced with immunoSEQ multiplex PCR; TCRdb's copy has only in-frame clones and lacks some. The table records 150,000 or so clones, over 70% of them present only once. Material: peripheral blood. These receptors were collected from a man of 80 years or more with acute or convalescent COVID-19.

This clone was found once. DNA for the CDR3: TGTGCCAGCAGTCTCGGGACCAGGACAGGGTGTTACTACGAGCAGTACTTC. It codes for CASSLGTRTGCYYEQYF. The rearrangement links TRBV4-2 to TRBJ2-7; 8 bases agree with TRBD1. The CDR3 runs to 17 residues. Per the germline V gene, CDR1 is LGHNA and CDR2 is YNFKEQ. After removal of 6 bases from V and 3 bases from J, the junction contained 16 bases not matched to a gene.

The chain is built from TRBV12-3 or TRBV12-4 and TRBJ2-1, with a weak D call TRBD1 (6 bases). V lost 3 bases, J lost 9 bases, and 12 bases lay in between. This CDR3 comprises 13 residues. The CDR3 region is CASSLGASGEQFF. The CDR3 bases are TGTGCCAGCAGTTTGGGGGCTAGTGGTGAGCAGTTCTTC.

This clone was found a few times. This chain uses TRBV5-1 with TRBJ1-2, with a tentative D call TRBD1 (5 bases). Deletions cut 0 bases from V and 5 bases from J, with 14 bases between. CDR1 is SGHRS, CDR2 YFSETQ, per germline. This CDR3 comprises 15 residues. The DNA for the CDR3 is TGCGCCAGCAGCTTGGTCGGAGACTCAGGGTATGGCTACACCTTC. Translating gives CASSLVGDSGYGYTF.

This clone was observed a handful of times. This chain links TRBV7-2 with TRBJ2-6, with no clear D. CDR1 is SGHTA, CDR2 FQGNSA, per germline. V was cut by 5 bases and J by 5 bases, with 13 bases left in between. CDR3 size: 15 residues. The CDR3 bases are TGTGCCAGCAGCCCCTCTCCGTGGCGGGCCAACGTCCTGACTTTC. Translating gives CASSPSPWRANVLTF. Full variable domain (rest looked up from reference TRBV7-2 and TRBJ2-6): GAGVSQSPSNKVTEKGKDVELRCDPISGHTALYWYRQSLGQGLEFLIYFQGNSAPDKSGLPSDRFSAERTGGSVSTLTIQRTQQEDSAVYLCASSPSPWRANVLTFGAGSRLTVL.

The chain employs TRBV7-8 and TRBJ1-5; 9 bases are a match to TRBD1. The germline V gene encodes CDR1 SGHVS and CDR2 FQNEAQ. The CDR3 extends over 16 amino acids. The V segment lost 2 bases and the J segment 5 bases; nucleotides outside the gene matches: 7. CDR3 sequence reads: CASSLTGTGSYQPQHF. CDR3 nucleotides: TGTGCCAGCAGCTTAACGGGGACAGGGAGCTATCAGCCCCAGCATTTT.

V gene TRBV27 combines with J gene TRBJ2-7; D uncertain. Looked up from germline, CDR1 is MNHEY and CDR2 is SMNVEV (reference sequence). The CDR3 is made up of 16 amino acids. In DNA form, the CDR3 reads TGTCCCACAAAAACACAAACGCGCCCGGGTCTCTACGAGCAGTACTTC. Protein sequence: CPTKTQTRPGLYEQYF.

V and J are TRBV5-1 and TRBJ1-1; D gene uncertain. This CDR3 has 13 amino acids. CDR1 is SGHRS, CDR2 YFSETQ, per germline. The germline V and J ends were trimmed by 1 base and 5 bases, with 9 bases remaining between them. The CDR3 sequence is CASSLSPRTEAFF. CDR3 DNA sequence: TGCGCCAGCAGCTTGAGTCCCCGGACTGAAGCTTTCTTT.

This chain connects TRBV7-2 to TRBJ1-4; D ambiguous. Trimming took 5 bases from V and 4 from J, leaving 14 bases between them. This CDR3 is 15 amino acids long. Germline V gene sequence: CDR1 SGHTA, CDR2 FQGNSA. The CDR3 bases are TGTGCCAGCAGCGGAGACGGAGGCCGTAATGAAAAACTGTTTTTT. Its protein product is CASSGDGGRNEKLFF.

The rearrangement links TRBV3-1 (or the pseudogene TRBV3-2) to TRBJ1-4, with 8 bases lining up with TRBD1. Trimming cost V 4 bases and J 10 bases; bases outside gene matches: 2. Germline V lookup: CDR1 LGHDT, CDR2 YNNKEL (reference sequence). The CDR3 covers 12 residues. CDR3 region: CASSPQGGKLFF. Here the CDR3 DNA reads TGTGCCAGCAGCCCACAGGGGGGAAAACTGTTTTTT.

The chain carries TRBV5-1 and TRBJ2-5; D is ambiguous. The CDR3 length is 14 residues. The germline CDR1 and CDR2 sequences are SGHRS and YFSETQ. V dropped 0 bases and J dropped 2 bases, with 8 bases sitting between them. The CDR3 nucleotides are TGCGCCAGCAGCTTGGCGGCGGCTCAAGAGACCCAGTACTTC. Its protein is CASSLAAAQETQYF.

The chain is built from TRBV27 and TRBJ2-7, with 9 bases matching TRBD1. With V trimmed by 2 bases and J by 4 bases, 6 bases remained unmatched. CDR1 and CDR2 from the germline V gene are MNHEY and SMNVEV (reference sequence). The CDR3 length is 15 residues. DNA for the CDR3: TGTGCCAGCAGTTTACGGGGACAGGGAACTTACGAGCAGTACTTC. Translated: CASSLRGQGTYEQYF.

This chain connects TRBV5-4 to TRBJ2-7; 13 bases match TRBD2. This CDR3 region has 14 residues. From germline, CDR1 is SGHNT and CDR2 YYREEE (reference sequence). The trim removed 3 bases at V and 5 bases at J, leaving 2 bases unmatched. The CDR3 region has the DNA TGTGCCAGCAGCTCCGGACTAGCGGGAGACGAGCAGTACTTC. Protein: CASSSGLAGDEQYF.

This chain links TRBV29-1 with TRBJ1-2; D is ambiguous. Germline V CDR1 and CDR2: SQVTM, ANQGSEA. The V gene lost 4 bases and the J gene lost 2 bases, with 11 bases spanning the gap. The CDR3 covers 13 residues. This CDR3 is CSVVSGFNYGYTF. Written as DNA, the CDR3 is TGCAGCGTTGTTTCAGGATTCAACTATGGCTACACCTTC.

This clone showed up just once. This chain joins TRBV5-6 and TRBJ1-1; TRBD1 matches at 8 bases. The CDR3 is 14 amino acids. Germline CDR1 reads SGHDT; CDR2 reads YYEEEE. After removal of 6 bases from V and 1 base from J, the junction contained 5 bases not matched to a gene. The CDR3 is CASTSGQANTEAFF. DNA for the CDR3: TGTGCCAGCACGTCGGGACAGGCGAACACTGAAGCTTTCTTT.

The chain joins TRBV5-8 to TRBJ2-2; TRBD2 might be the D (5 bases). This CDR3 has 15 residues. CDR1 and CDR2 (germline): SGHTS, YDEGEE. V was cut by 5 bases and J by 3 bases, with 14 bases left in between. The CDR3 DNA reads as TGTGCCAGCAGTTTCAAACTAGGGTACACCGGGGAGCTGTTTTTT. This sequence encodes CASSFKLGYTGELFF.

This clone was recorded only once. The chain couples TRBV3-1 (or the pseudogene TRBV3-2) to TRBJ1-1, with a possible D match to TRBD1 (5 bases). The germline V gene has CDR1 LGHDT and CDR2 YNNKEL (reference sequence). The germline V and J ends were trimmed by 5 bases and 8 bases, with 12 bases remaining between them. This CDR3 spans 12 amino acids. CDR3 in DNA: TGTGCCAGCAGCTTTCCAGGGAGGGAAGCTTTCTTT. It translates to CASSFPGREAFF.

This sequence joins TRBV24-1 and TRBJ1-4; tentative D call: TRBD1 (5 bases). This CDR3 spans 15 amino acids. The germline gives CDR1 KGHDR, CDR2 SFDVKD. The ends were cut back, 5 bases at V and 8 bases at J, with 17 bases in the middle. The CDR3 DNA is TGTGCCACCAGTGGCCAATATCAAGGGGCGGAAAAACTGTTTTTT. Residues: CATSGQYQGAEKLFF.

The rearrangement links TRBV5-1 to TRBJ1-5, with D perhaps TRBD1 (5 bases). The V and J ends lost 8 bases and 5 bases respectively, with 23 bases between them. This CDR3 contains 16 residues. In germline, CDR1 is SGHRS, CDR2 YFSETQ. The CDR3 DNA follows: TGCGCCAGAGAATGTTGGGCAGGGTTGGGTGATCAGCCCCAGCATTTT. Its protein is CARECWAGLGDQPQHF.

The gene calls are TRBV28 and TRBJ1-4; 7 positions match TRBD1. CDR3 length: 13 residues. The V gene's germline CDR1 is MDHEN and CDR2 SYDVKM. V gave up 5 bases and J gave up 6 bases; unmatched junction bases: 3. CDR3 region: CASSRQGDEKLFF. The DNA for the CDR3 is TGTGCCAGCAGTCGACAGGGAGATGAAAAACTGTTTTTT.

The V and J genes are TRBV5-4 and TRBJ1-2, with D uncertain. V lost 2 bases and J 0 bases, leaving 8 bases between the germline ends. The CDR3 totals 14 residues. Germline V CDR1 and CDR2: SGHNT, YYREEE (reference sequence). The CDR3 protein is CASSLGGSNYGYTF. CDR3 DNA sequence: TGTGCCAGCAGCTTAGGAGGTTCTAACTATGGCTACACCTTC.

This chain joins TRBV28 and TRBJ1-5; 8 bases match TRBD1. V trimming: 5 bases; J trimming: 4 bases; junction bases outside the gene matches: 4. CDR3 length equals 14 residues. Germline CDR1 is MDHEN and CDR2 is SYDVKM. CDR3 nucleotide sequence: TGTGCCAGCAGTACAGGGGGACTTAATCAGCCCCAGCATTTT. Amino acid sequence: CASSTGGLNQPQHF.

A few counts support this clone. Germline is not matched at one junction end, which may reflect a read error. This rearrangement joins TRBV7-8 to TRBJ2-2; 12 bases agree with TRBD2. The CDR3 runs to 19 residues. Germline V CDR1 and CDR2: SGHVS, FQNEAQ. The CDR3 reads CASSLAGGPSMWPTGELFF. As DNA, the CDR3 is TGTGCCAGCAGCCTAGCGGGGGGGCCCAGTATGTGGCCCACCGGGGAGCTGTTTTTT.

The V gene is TRBV5-1, the J gene TRBJ1-6; 7 bases line up with TRBD1. V shed 3 bases and J 7 bases; nucleotides not matched to a gene: 7. Per the germline V gene, CDR1 is SGHRS and CDR2 is YFSETQ. The length of the CDR3 is 15 residues. This CDR3 is CASSWGQTPNSPLHF. The CDR3 region has the DNA TGCGCCAGCAGCTGGGGACAGACCCCCAATTCACCCCTCCACTTT.

The V gene is TRBV29-1, the J gene TRBJ2-5; 8 bases are a match to TRBD2. The germline V gene encodes CDR1 SQVTM and CDR2 ANQGSEA. The length of the CDR3 is 13 residues. Unmatched junction bases numbered 2, after V lost 1 base and J lost 4 bases. For the CDR3, the DNA is TGCAGCGTTGAAGTGCTAGCGGGAGAGACCCAGTACTTC. Translation: CSVEVLAGETQYF.

This clone was detected only once. The rearrangement links TRBV28 to TRBJ2-5, with a tentative D call TRBD2 (5 bases). The length of the CDR3 is 14 residues. Per germline, CDR1 MDHEN and CDR2 SYDVKM. V was trimmed by 4 bases and J by 1 base, leaving 10 bases between them. For the CDR3, the DNA is TGTGCCAGCAGTTCAATAGGACTCCAAGAGACCCAGTACTTC. Protein sequence: CASSSIGLQETQYF.